This entry lists 13 T cell receptor beta chains sequenced from one sample in a study of blood T cell repertoires in COVID-19. Here immunoSEQ multiplex PCR was the method, and the copy in TCRdb shows in-frame clones only, minus some. Among around 300,000 clones listed, approximately 84% were seen once. The sequenced sample consisted of peripheral blood. The receptors were gathered from a woman aged 25 to 39 who had recovered from COVID-19.

The chain links TRBV6-5 to TRBJ1-6; D remains ambiguous. The CDR3 covers 13 residues. CDR1 is MNHEY and CDR2 is SVGAGI in the germline V gene. Trimming took 7 bases from V and 12 from J, leaving 16 bases between them. CDR3 in DNA: TGTGCCAGCAACCCAGAACTGAGGTTACCCCTCCACTTT. Amino acid sequence: CASNPELRLPLHF.

The CDR3 bases are TGTGCCAGCAGGCGGGAGGGCCCCACAGATACGCAGTATTTT. This gives the protein CASRREGPTDTQYF. This chain links TRBV2 with TRBJ2-3; 9 bases match TRBD2. J was trimmed by 2 bases and V by 6 bases; bases with no gene match: 3. The germline CDR1 and CDR2 sequences are SNHLY and FYNNEI. The length of the CDR3 is 14 residues.

The V and J genes are TRBV6-4 and TRBJ2-7; no clear D. V lost 1 base and J 3 bases, leaving 13 bases between the germline ends. The CDR3 sequence is 15 residues long. The germline CDR1 and CDR2 sequences are MRHNA and SNTAGT. CDR3 DNA sequence: TGTGCCAGCAGTGACTGTTCATTGGCATTCTACGAGCAGTACTTC. Amino acid sequence: CASSDCSLAFYEQYF.

V gene TRBV5-6 combines with J gene TRBJ2-5, with 8 bases lining up with TRBD1. This CDR3 is 13 amino acids long. Germline V CDR1 and CDR2: SGHDT, YYEEEE. With V trimmed by 1 base and J by 7 bases, 3 bases remained unmatched. CDR3 sequence (DNA): TGTGCCAGCAGCTTGCAGGGGGCGGCGACCCAGTACTTC. Its translation is CASSLQGAATQYF.

This clone came up a few times. The chain couples TRBV4-3 to TRBJ2-1, with 10 nucleotides matching TRBD2. Unmatched junction bases numbered 7, after V lost 5 bases and J lost 0 bases. The CDR3 consists of 17 residues. Looked up from germline, CDR1 is LGHNA and CDR2 is YSLEER. The CDR3 coding sequence is TGCGCCAGCAGCGGAGGGGCTAGCGGGAGCTCCTACAATGAGCAGTTCTTC. The encoded protein is CASSGGASGSSYNEQFF.

The chain has TRBV3-1 (or the pseudogene TRBV3-2) and TRBJ2-7, with 10 bases identical to TRBD1. The junction had 10 bases not matched to a gene; V was cut back by 2 bases and J by 3 bases. CDR3 length: 17 amino acids. Germline V gives CDR1 LGHDT, CDR2 YNNKEL (reference sequence). The CDR3 sequence is CASSQIPGQGPLYEQYF. The CDR3 region has the DNA TGTGCCAGCAGCCAAATACCGGGACAGGGGCCTCTCTACGAGCAGTACTTC.

V gene TRBV5-6 combines with J gene TRBJ1-1; D is unclear. This CDR3 is 14 amino acids long. CDR1 is SGHDT and CDR2 is YYEEEE in the germline V gene. V was trimmed by 2 bases and J by 5 bases, leaving 13 bases between them. CDR3 sequence (DNA): TGTGCCAGCAGCTTTGGTGCAGGCTGGACTGAAGCTTTCTTT. Translated: CASSFGAGWTEAFF.

The rearrangement uses TRBV11-3 and TRBJ2-7, with D possibly being TRBD2 (5 bases). This CDR3 has 14 amino acids. Trimming took 6 bases from V and 4 from J, leaving 16 bases between them. Per germline, CDR1 SGHNT and CDR2 YENEEA. For the CDR3, the DNA is TGTGCCAGCAGTGGCGGGCCCGCCGATTACGAGCAGTACTTC. Amino acids: CASSGGPADYEQYF.

This rearrangement joins TRBV5-8 to TRBJ2-1, with TRBD2 identical over 7 bases. CDR1 is SGHTS and CDR2 is YDEGEE in the germline V gene. The V and J ends lost 1 base and 1 base, in that order; junction bases with no gene match: 2. CDR3 length: 15 residues. The CDR3 coding sequence is TGTGCCAGCAGCTTGATGGGACTATCCTACAATGAGCAGTTCTTC. It translates to CASSLMGLSYNEQFF.

This clone occurred a few times. J is TRBJ1-6 and V is TRBV7-8; TRBD1 is a possible D gene (6 bases). V lost 6 bases, J lost 0 bases, and 24 bases lay in between. Germline lookup yields CDR1 SGHVS and CDR2 FQNEAQ. The CDR3 sequence is 20 residues long. The CDR3 protein is CASSSLTGTKGNSYNSPLHF. The CDR3 coding sequence is TGTGCCAGCAGTTCCCTGACAGGCACGAAGGGAAACTCCTATAATTCACCCCTCCACTTT.

The chain joins TRBV4-1 to TRBJ2-5; 11 bases are a match to TRBD2. Germline lookup yields CDR1 MGHRA and CDR2 YSYEKL. CDR3 length equals 17 residues. V lost 1 base, J lost 2 bases, and 6 bases stayed unmatched. Written as DNA, the CDR3 is TGCGCCAGCAGCCAAGTAGCGGGAGGGGGCGTGCAAGAGACCCAGTACTTC. It is translated as CASSQVAGGGVQETQYF.

The sample holds a few counts of this clone. The V call is TRBV2, the J call TRBJ1-1; D is ambiguous. Germline V gene sequence: CDR1 SNHLY, CDR2 FYNNEI. This CDR3 has 14 amino acids. The V end lost 7 bases, the J end lost 1 base, and 13 bases lay between the germline ends. CDR3 region: CASMLVRSNTEAFF. For the CDR3, the DNA is TGTGCCAGCATGCTAGTCCGTTCGAACACTGAAGCTTTCTTT.

The chain combines TRBV12-3 or TRBV12-4 with TRBJ2-2; 7 nucleotides align to TRBD1. The CDR3 extends over 13 amino acids. The ends lost 2 bases at V and 6 bases at J; junction bases unmatched: 0. CDR3 DNA sequence: TGTGCCAGCAGTTTACAGGGGGCCGGGGAGCTGTTTTTT. Protein sequence: CASSLQGAGELFF.